The clone carrying this T cell receptor (beta chain) was seen ten or more times. Over 9 ml of fresh peripheral blood supplied the PBMCs. The CDR3 regions of TCR beta were amplified from RNA transcripts. In the first-round RT-PCR of the TCR CDR3, the HTBI primer set was used. TCRdb independently ran MiXCR on the multiplex PCR reads; one entry per CDR3 protein. Among under 250,000 distinct CDR3 sequences listed, roughly 17% were seen once. The sample is drawn from a study of T cells in Graves' hyperthyroidism and ophthalmopathy. The CDR3 sequence is 13 residues long. CDR1 is GTSNPN and CDR2 is SVGIG in the germline V gene (reference sequence). V was cut by 5 bases and J by 6 bases, with 17 bases left in between.

V gene TRBV30 combines with J gene TRBJ2-7, with TRBD2 as a possible D gene (7 bases). The sample comprised blood. This TCR came from a man aged 45-60 years with Graves' hyperthyroidism. CDR3 bases: TGTGCCTGGGATACATGGGGAGGGGGCGAGCAGTACTTC. This codes for CAWDTWGGGEQYF.